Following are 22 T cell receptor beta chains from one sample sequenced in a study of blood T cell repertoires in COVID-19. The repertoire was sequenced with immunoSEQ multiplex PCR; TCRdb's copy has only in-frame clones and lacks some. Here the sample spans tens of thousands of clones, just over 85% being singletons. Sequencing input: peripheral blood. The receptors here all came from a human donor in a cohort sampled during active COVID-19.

The chain's CDR3 is CASSLRLAGEEQYF. The CDR3 DNA reads as TGTGCCAGCAGCTTAAGGTTGGCCGGGGAAGAGCAGTACTTC. The V and J genes are TRBV7-2 and TRBJ2-7; D may be TRBD2 (5 bases). Germline CDR1 is SGHTA and CDR2 is FQGNSA. CDR3 length: 14 residues. The V end lost 2 bases, the J end lost 7 bases, and 15 bases lay between the germline ends. Filled out from reference TRBV7-2 and TRBJ2-7, the complete variable domain reads GAGVSQSPSNKVTEKGKDVELRCDPISGHTALYWYRQSLGQGLEFLIYFQGNSAPDKSGLPSDRFSAERTGGSVSTLTIQRTQQEDSAVYLCASSLRLAGEEQYFGPGTRLTVT.

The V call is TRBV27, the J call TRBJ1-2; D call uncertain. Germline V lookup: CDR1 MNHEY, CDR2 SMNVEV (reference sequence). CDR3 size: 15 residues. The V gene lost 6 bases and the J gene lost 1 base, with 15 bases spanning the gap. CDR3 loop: CASSLARGINYGYTF. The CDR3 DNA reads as TGTGCCAGCAGCTTAGCCCGCGGGATTAACTATGGCTACACCTTC.

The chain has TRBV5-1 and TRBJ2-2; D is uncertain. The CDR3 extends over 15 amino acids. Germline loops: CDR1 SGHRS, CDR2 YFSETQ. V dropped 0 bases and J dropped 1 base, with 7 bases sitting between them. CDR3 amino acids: CASSLGSGNTGELFF. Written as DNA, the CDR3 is TGCGCCAGCAGCTTGGGTTCAGGGAACACCGGGGAGCTGTTTTTT. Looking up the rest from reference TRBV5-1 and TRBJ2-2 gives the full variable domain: KAGVTQTPRYLIKTRGQQVTLSCSPISGHRSVSWYQQTPGQGLQFLFEYFSETQRNKGNFPGRFSGRQFSNSRSEMNVSTLELGDSALYLCASSLGSGNTGELFFGEGSRLTVL.

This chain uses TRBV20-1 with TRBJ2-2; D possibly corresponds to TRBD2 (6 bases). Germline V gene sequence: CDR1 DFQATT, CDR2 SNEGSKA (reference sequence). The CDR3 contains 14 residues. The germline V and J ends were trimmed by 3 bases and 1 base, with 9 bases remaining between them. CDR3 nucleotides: TGCAGTGCTAGTCGGGGAGGGAACACCGGGGAGCTGTTTTTT. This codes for CSASRGGNTGELFF.

The CDR3 coding sequence is TGTGCCATCAGTGAGACGGAGAGCTCCTACAATGAGCAGTTCTTC. It is translated as CAISETESSYNEQFF. The chain employs TRBV10-3 and TRBJ2-1; D uncertain. Germline loops: CDR1 ENHRY, CDR2 SYGVKD. CDR3 size: 15 residues. Trimming stripped 2 bases from V and 0 bases from J, with 8 bases between.

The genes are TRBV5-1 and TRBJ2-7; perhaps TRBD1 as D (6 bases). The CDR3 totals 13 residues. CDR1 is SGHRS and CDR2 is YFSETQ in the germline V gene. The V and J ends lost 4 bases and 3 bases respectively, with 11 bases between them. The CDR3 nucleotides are TGCGCCAGCAGCCCCGGGACATTCTACGAGCAGTACTTC. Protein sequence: CASSPGTFYEQYF.

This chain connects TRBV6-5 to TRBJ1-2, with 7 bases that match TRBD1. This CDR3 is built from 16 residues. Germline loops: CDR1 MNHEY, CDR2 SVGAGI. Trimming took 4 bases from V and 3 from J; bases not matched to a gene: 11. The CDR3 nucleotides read TGTGCCAGCAGTTCTCCCCGGGACAGCCGTCACTATGGCTACACCTTC. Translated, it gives CASSSPRDSRHYGYTF.

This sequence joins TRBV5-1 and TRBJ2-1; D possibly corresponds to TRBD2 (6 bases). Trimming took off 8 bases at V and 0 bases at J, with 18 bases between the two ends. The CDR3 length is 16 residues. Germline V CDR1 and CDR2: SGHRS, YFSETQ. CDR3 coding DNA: TGCGCCAGTTCCAATGGGGGGACCCGCTCCTACAATGAGCAGTTCTTC. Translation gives CASSNGGTRSYNEQFF.

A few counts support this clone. The chain's CDR3 is CASSMGEAFQETQYF. DNA for the CDR3: TGTGCCAGCAGTATGGGGGAGGCCTTCCAAGAGACCCAGTACTTC. This rearrangement joins TRBV6-5 to TRBJ2-5; a weak D match, TRBD2 (6 bases). This CDR3 has 15 amino acids. Trimming shortened V by 5 bases and J by 1 base, and 14 bases separated the two germline ends. Germline V gene sequence: CDR1 MNHEY, CDR2 SVGAGI.

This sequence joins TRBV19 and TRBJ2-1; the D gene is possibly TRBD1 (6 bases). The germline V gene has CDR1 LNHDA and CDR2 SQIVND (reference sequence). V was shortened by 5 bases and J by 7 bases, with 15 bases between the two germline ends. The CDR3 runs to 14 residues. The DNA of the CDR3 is TGTGCCAGTAGTGCATCAGGGGTTGGGAATGAGCAGTTCTTC. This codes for CASSASGVGNEQFF.

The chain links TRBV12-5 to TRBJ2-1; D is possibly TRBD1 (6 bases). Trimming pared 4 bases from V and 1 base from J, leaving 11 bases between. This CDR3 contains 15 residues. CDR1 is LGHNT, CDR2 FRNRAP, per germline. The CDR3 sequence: CASGSATGSYNEQFF. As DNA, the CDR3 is TGTGCTAGTGGTTCAGCCACAGGGTCCTACAATGAGCAGTTCTTC.

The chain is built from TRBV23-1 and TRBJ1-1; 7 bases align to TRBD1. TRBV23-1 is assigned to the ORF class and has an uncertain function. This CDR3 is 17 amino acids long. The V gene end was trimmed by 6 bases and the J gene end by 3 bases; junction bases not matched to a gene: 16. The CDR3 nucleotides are TGCGCCAGCAGATCGGCTACCCGGCCAGGGGGAGACACTGAAGCTTTCTTT. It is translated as CASRSATRPGGDTEAFF.

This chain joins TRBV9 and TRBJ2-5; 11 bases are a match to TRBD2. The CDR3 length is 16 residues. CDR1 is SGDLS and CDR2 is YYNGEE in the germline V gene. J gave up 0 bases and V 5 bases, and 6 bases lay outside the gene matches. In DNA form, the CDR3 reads TGTGCCAGCAGTGGTGTGGGACTAGCGGACCAAGAGACCCAGTACTTC. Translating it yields CASSGVGLADQETQYF.

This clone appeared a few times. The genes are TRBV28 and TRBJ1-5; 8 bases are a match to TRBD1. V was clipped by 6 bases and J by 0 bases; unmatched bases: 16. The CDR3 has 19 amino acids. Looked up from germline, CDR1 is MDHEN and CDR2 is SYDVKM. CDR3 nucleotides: TGTGCCAGCAGAGGCGCACTAGGACAGGGCTCCTATAGCAATCAGCCCCAGCATTTT. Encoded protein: CASRGALGQGSYSNQPQHF.

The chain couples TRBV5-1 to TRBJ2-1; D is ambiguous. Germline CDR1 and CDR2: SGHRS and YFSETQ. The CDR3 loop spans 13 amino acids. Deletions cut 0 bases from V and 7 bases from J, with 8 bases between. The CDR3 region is CASSLGQLNEQFF. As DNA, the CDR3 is TGCGCCAGCAGCTTGGGCCAACTTAATGAGCAGTTCTTC.

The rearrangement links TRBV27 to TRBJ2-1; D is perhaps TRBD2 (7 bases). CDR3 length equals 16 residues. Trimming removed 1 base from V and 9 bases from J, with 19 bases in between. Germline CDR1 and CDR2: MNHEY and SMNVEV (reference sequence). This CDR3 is CASSLWAGEGDVEQFF. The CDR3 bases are TGTGCCAGCAGTTTATGGGCGGGAGAGGGGGACGTTGAGCAGTTCTTC.

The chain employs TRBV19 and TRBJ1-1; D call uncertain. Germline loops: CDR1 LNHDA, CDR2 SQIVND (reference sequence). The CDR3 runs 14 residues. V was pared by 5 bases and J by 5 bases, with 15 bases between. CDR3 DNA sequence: TGTGCCAGTAGTTCCGGGCAGCGGAGGACTGAAGCTTTCTTT. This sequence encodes CASSSGQRRTEAFF.

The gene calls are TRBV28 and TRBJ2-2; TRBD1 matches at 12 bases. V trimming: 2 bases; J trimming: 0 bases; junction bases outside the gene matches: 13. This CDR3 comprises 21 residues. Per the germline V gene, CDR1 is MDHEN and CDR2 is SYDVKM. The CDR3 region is CASSLGTGGEVSNANTGELFF. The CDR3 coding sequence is TGTGCCAGCAGTTTAGGGACAGGGGGCGAAGTATCAAACGCGAACACCGGGGAGCTGTTTTTT.

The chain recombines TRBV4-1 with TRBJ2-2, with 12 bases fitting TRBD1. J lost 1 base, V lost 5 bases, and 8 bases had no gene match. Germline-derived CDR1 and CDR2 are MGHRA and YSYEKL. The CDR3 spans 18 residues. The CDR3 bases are TGCGCCAGCAGCGCACGGGACAGGGGGCTGAGGAACACCGGGGAGCTGTTTTTT. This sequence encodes CASSARDRGLRNTGELFF.

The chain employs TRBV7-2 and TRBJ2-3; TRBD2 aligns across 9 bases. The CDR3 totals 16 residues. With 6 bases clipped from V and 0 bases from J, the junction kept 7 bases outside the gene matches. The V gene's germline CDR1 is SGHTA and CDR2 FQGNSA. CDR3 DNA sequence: TGTGCCAGCAGAGGGTGGACTAGCGCTAGCACAGATACGCAGTATTTT. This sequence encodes CASRGWTSASTDTQYF.

CDR3 nucleotides: TGTGCCAGCAGTTACCAGGGCCCGAACACTGAAGCTTTCTTT. It translates to CASSYQGPNTEAFF. The V and J genes are TRBV6-2 or TRBV6-3 and TRBJ1-1; D may be TRBD1 (5 bases). The CDR3 has 14 residues. The germline V gene has CDR1 MNHEY and CDR2 SVGEGT. The V end was cut by 2 bases, the J end by 1 base, with 8 bases between.

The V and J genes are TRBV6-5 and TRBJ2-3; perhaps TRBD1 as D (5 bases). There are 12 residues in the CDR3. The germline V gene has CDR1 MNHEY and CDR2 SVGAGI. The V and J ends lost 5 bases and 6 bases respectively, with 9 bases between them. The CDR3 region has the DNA TGTGCCAGCAGTCGCCAGGGCGATACGCAGTATTTT. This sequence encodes CASSRQGDTQYF.